These T cell receptor beta chains were read from a single sample in a study of T cells in Graves' hyperthyroidism and ophthalmopathy. TCRdb reprocessed the multiplex PCR reads with MiXCR, giving one entry per CDR3 protein. The sample comprises around 480,000 distinct CDR3 sequences, 13% to 15% of which are singletons, and 17% rests with the top ten. Sequencing used blood. The receptors originated from a woman aged 18-35 years with Graves' hyperthyroidism. Each CDR3 is given with its conserved first and last residue. D genes are given only for firm matches. The listing skips clone size in some rows; elsewhere it reads once, few, many or a size class.

>TRBV6-1|TRBD1|TRBJ1-1|many
TGTGCCAGCAGCGTAAGGGGGACAGAGAACACTGAAGCTTTCTTT
CASSVRGTENTEAFF
>TRBV10-2|TRBD2|TRBJ2-1|.
TGCGCCAGCAGTGAGTCGACTTCGTGGGGACTAGCGGGACTTGAGCAGTTCTTC
CASSESTSWGLAGLEQFF
>TRBV11-2|.|TRBJ2-7|.
TGTGCCAGCAGCTTAGATTGGGGGACCTACGAGCAGTACTTC
CASSLDWGTYEQYF
>TRBV5-1|TRBD1|TRBJ2-2|.
TGCGCCAGCAGCTTGGGGTCTGCAGGGGGCGACACCGGGGAGCTGTTTTTT
CASSLGSAGGDTGELFF
>TRBV19|.|TRBJ2-7|many
TGTGCCAGTACCCCGGGTGGAGGGGAATACGAGCAGTACTTC
CASTPGGGEYEQYF
>TRBV12-3/TRBV12-4|TRBD1|TRBJ1-1|many
TGTGCCAGCAGTCCCGACAGGGACCTGAACACTGAAGCTTTCTTT
CASSPDRDLNTEAFF
>TRBV12-3/TRBV12-4|TRBD1|TRBJ1-1|.
TGTGCCAGCAGTCACGACAGGGGTTTGGGTACGAACACTGAAGCTTTCTTT
CASSHDRGLGTNTEAFF
>TRBV29-1|.|TRBJ1-2|few
TGCAGCGACTGGGTTATCGTCAGGGGAAACTATGGCTACACCTTC
CSDWVIVRGNYGYTF
>TRBV20-1|.|TRBJ2-5|.
TGCAGTGCTAGAGATCAGATAGGGCCTGGAGAGACCCAGTACTTC
CSARDQIGPGETQYF
>TRBV6-1|.|TRBJ2-3|many
TGTGCCAGCAGTCGACTACAGGGAGAGCGGGGAGATACGCAGTATTTT
CASSRLQGERGDTQYF